The next 32 T cell receptor beta chains were all read from a single sample in a study of blood T cell repertoires in COVID-19. Measured with immunoSEQ multiplex PCR; TCRdb has only the in-frame clones, and not every one. Among around 140,000 clones, 84% were seen once, and the ten largest hold more than 3%. The sample consisted of PBMCs or T cells enriched from blood (not recorded which). The receptors here all came from a woman between 45 and 60 years old with acute COVID-19.

The chain carries TRBV9 and TRBJ1-1; 8 bases line up with TRBD1. Unmatched junction bases numbered 15, after V lost 3 bases and J lost 11 bases. This CDR3 has 15 residues. Germline-derived CDR1 and CDR2 are SGDLS and YYNGEE. The CDR3 loop is CASSGGQGTAQFAFF. The CDR3 DNA reads TGTGCCAGCAGCGGAGGACAGGGAACTGCTCAGTTCGCTTTCTTT.

The chain is built from TRBV11-2 and TRBJ2-3, with TRBD2 matching 10 bases. Germline CDR1 reads SGHAT; CDR2 reads FQNNGV. V shed 5 bases and J 5 bases; nucleotides not matched to a gene: 4. The CDR3 is 14 amino acids. CDR3 sequence reads: CASSARTSGDTQYF. The CDR3 DNA reads as TGTGCCAGCAGCGCACGGACTAGCGGAGATACGCAGTATTTT.

This rearrangement joins TRBV2 to TRBJ1-2; D is unclear. V was pared by 2 bases and J by 3 bases, with 4 bases between. There are 12 residues in the CDR3. Germline lookup yields CDR1 SNHLY and CDR2 FYNNEI. CDR3 in amino acids: CASSERDYGYTF. The DNA of the CDR3 is TGTGCCAGCAGTGAACGGGACTATGGCTACACCTTC.

This clone appeared a few times. This chain connects TRBV7-2 to TRBJ2-1; D might be TRBD1 (5 bases). Germline V gene sequence: CDR1 SGHTA, CDR2 FQGNSA. The V gene lost 7 bases and the J gene lost 3 bases, with 16 bases spanning the gap. CDR3 length equals 15 residues. CDR3 sequence reads: CASTIDGAVYNEQFF. In DNA form, the CDR3 reads TGTGCCAGCACCATTGATGGGGCGGTCTACAATGAGCAGTTCTTC.

The rearrangement links TRBV30 to TRBJ2-3; TRBD2 agrees at 8 bases. The CDR3 is 12 amino acids. Trimming removed 4 bases from V and 8 bases from J; junction bases left unmatched: 5. Germline assignment: CDR1 GTSNPN and CDR2 SVGIG (reference sequence). CDR3 DNA: TGTGCCTGGAACGGGGGGGCGGGTACGCAGTATTTT. This translates into CAWNGGAGTQYF.

This chain links TRBV5-5 with TRBJ2-5; 8 bases are shared with TRBD1. The CDR3 runs 16 residues. Trimming took 4 bases from V and 5 from J; bases not matched to a gene: 13. CDR1 and CDR2 (germline): SGHKS, YYEKEE (reference sequence). The CDR3 sequence is CASSRIPGQGGETQYF. CDR3 bases: TGTGCCAGCAGCCGTATTCCCGGACAGGGCGGGGAGACCCAGTACTTC.

The CDR3 protein is CASSEGRHSHGYTF. The CDR3 DNA reads TGTGCCAGCAGTGAAGGGAGACACTCTCATGGCTACACCTTC. The chain joins TRBV25-1 to TRBJ1-2; D is ambiguous. CDR3 size: 14 residues. CDR1 MGHDK and CDR2 SYGVNS come from the germline V gene. With 2 bases removed from V and 6 bases from J, the gap between germline ends came to 13 bases.

The chain combines TRBV6-5 with TRBJ1-6; weak D call: TRBD1 (6 bases). This CDR3 contains 15 residues. Germline V gives CDR1 MNHEY, CDR2 SVGAGI. Deletions cut 5 bases from V and 4 bases from J, with 12 bases between. CDR3 amino acids: CASSQQGGYNSPLHF. The CDR3 DNA follows: TGTGCCAGCAGTCAACAGGGCGGGTATAATTCACCCCTCCACTTT.

The rearrangement uses TRBV4-3 and TRBJ1-1; the match to TRBD1 covers 7 bases. The germline V gene encodes CDR1 LGHNA and CDR2 YSLEER. Trimming removed 4 bases from V and 5 bases from J; junction bases left unmatched: 10. The CDR3 covers 15 residues. DNA for the CDR3: TGCGCCAGCAGCCCGACACAGGGGCCCCGGACTGAAGCTTTCTTT. Translating it yields CASSPTQGPRTEAFF.

The chain has TRBV6-5 and TRBJ1-6; 10 nucleotides agree with TRBD1. This CDR3 has 14 amino acids. V shed 6 bases and J 9 bases; nucleotides not matched to a gene: 5. CDR1 MNHEY and CDR2 SVGAGI come from the germline V gene. The CDR3 coding sequence is TGTGCCAGCAGGCCCGGGACAGGGGTTTCACCCCTCCACTTT. Protein sequence: CASRPGTGVSPLHF.

The CDR3 nucleotides read TGTGCCAGCAGTATGGGACAGGGACTTGGAGGTGAAAAACTGTTTTTT. Residues: CASSMGQGLGGEKLFF. The chain joins TRBV2 to TRBJ1-4, with 9 bases that match TRBD1. V lost 5 bases and J lost 7; bases outside the gene matches: 11. From germline, CDR1 is SNHLY and CDR2 FYNNEI. This CDR3 comprises 16 residues.

The gene calls are TRBV30 and TRBJ1-2; D unclear. Germline V gene sequence: CDR1 GTSNPN, CDR2 SVGIG (reference sequence). With 1 base removed from V and 4 bases from J, the gap between germline ends came to 13 bases. The CDR3 runs to 14 residues. The CDR3 sequence: CAWSDSYSLYGYTF. CDR3 coding DNA: TGTGCCTGGAGTGACAGCTACAGCCTCTATGGCTACACCTTC.

The chain is built from TRBV5-8 and TRBJ2-5; 7 nucleotides line up with TRBD1. V shed 6 bases, J shed 4 bases, and the junction held 12 bases outside the gene matches. Per germline, CDR1 SGHTS and CDR2 YDEGEE. This CDR3 spans 15 amino acids. The CDR3 nucleotides are TGTGCCAGCATCCCTCTAGGGGGCTCCGGAGAGACCCAGTACTTC. Translated: CASIPLGGSGETQYF. Full variable domain (missing parts from reference TRBV5-8 and TRBJ2-5): EAGVTQSPTHLIKTRGQQATLRCSPISGHTSVYWYQQALGLGLQFLLWYDEGEERNRGNFPPRFSGRQFPNYSSELNVNALELEDSALYLCASIPLGGSGETQYFGPGTRLLVL.

J is TRBJ2-1 and V is TRBV7-8; 8 nucleotides line up with TRBD2. Germline assignment: CDR1 SGHVS and CDR2 FQNEAQ. This CDR3 region has 15 residues. Trimming at V came to 5 bases and at J to 8 bases, leaving 11 bases not matched to a gene. The CDR3, as DNA: TGTGCCAGCAGCCAAGCCGGGACTAGAAAATATGAGCAGTTCTTC. This gives the protein CASSQAGTRKYEQFF.

This clone has only one observation. J is TRBJ1-1 and V is TRBV14; D is unclear. Germline V gene sequence: CDR1 SGHDN, CDR2 FVKESK. This CDR3 region has 16 residues. The V gene lost 0 bases and the J gene lost 0 bases, with 11 bases spanning the gap. The CDR3 DNA reads TGTGCCAGCAGCCAAGATTATGGCCTCATGAACACTGAAGCTTTCTTT. This gives the protein CASSQDYGLMNTEAFF. Full variable domain (remainder filled in from reference TRBV14 and TRBJ1-1): EAGVTQFPSHSVIEKGQTVTLRCDPISGHDNLYWYRRVMGKEIKFLLHFVKESKQDESGMPNNRFLAERTGGTYSTLKVQPAELEDSGVYFCASSQDYGLMNTEAFFGQGTRLTVV.

V and J are TRBV19 and TRBJ2-7, with 7 bases matching TRBD2. V lost 2 bases, J lost 3 bases, and 7 bases stayed unmatched. The CDR3 is made up of 15 amino acids. Germline-derived CDR1 and CDR2 are LNHDA and SQIVND (reference sequence). CDR3 in DNA: TGTGCCAGTAGTATATCGGCGGGAGCGGGCTACGAGCAGTACTTC. Protein sequence: CASSISAGAGYEQYF.

The table lists this clone with a count of one. This chain joins TRBV11-2 and TRBJ2-5; 11 bases agree with TRBD2. The CDR3 is 15 residues long. V lost 5 bases, J lost 5 bases, and 7 bases stayed unmatched. Per the germline V gene, CDR1 is SGHAT and CDR2 is FQNNGV. CDR3 sequence: CASSKLAGVGETQYF. In nucleotides, the CDR3 is TGTGCCAGCAGCAAACTAGCGGGAGTAGGGGAGACCCAGTACTTC.

The CDR3 coding sequence is TGTGCCAGCAGTCGCGCAGGGTTGGTGAACACTGAAGCTTTCTTT. Protein: CASSRAGLVNTEAFF. The V gene is TRBV7-2, the J gene TRBJ1-1, with D tentatively TRBD1 (5 bases). Trimming took 6 bases from V and 0 from J, leaving 14 bases between them. From germline, CDR1 is SGHTA and CDR2 FQGNSA. The CDR3 loop spans 15 amino acids.

The chain recombines TRBV4-3 with TRBJ1-1, with TRBD1 matching over 9 bases. CDR1 is LGHNA and CDR2 is YSLEER in the germline V gene. This CDR3 is 15 amino acids long. V was clipped by 5 bases and J by 4 bases; unmatched bases: 8. The DNA of the CDR3 is TGCGCCAGCAGCGCCTACAGGGGGCTCGGCACTGAAGCTTTCTTT. Translating it yields CASSAYRGLGTEAFF.

The V and J genes are TRBV7-6 and TRBJ1-2, with D maybe TRBD1 (5 bases). The CDR3 consists of 15 residues. V shed 0 bases and J shed 4 bases, with 12 bases lying between them. Germline loops: CDR1 SGHVS, CDR2 FNYEAQ. The CDR3 spells CASSLAPDSAYGYTF. CDR3 nucleotide sequence: TGTGCCAGCAGCTTAGCCCCAGACAGTGCCTATGGCTACACCTTC. Full variable domain (outside the CDR3, taken from reference TRBV7-6 and TRBJ1-2): GAGVSQSPRYKVTKRGQDVALRCDPISGHVSLYWYRQALGQGPEFLTYFNYEAQQDKSGLPNDRFSAERPEGSISTLTIQRTEQRDSAMYRCASSLAPDSAYGYTFGSGTRLTVV.

The gene calls are TRBV11-3 and TRBJ2-3; 15 positions match TRBD2. CDR1 and CDR2 (germline): SGHNT, YENEEA. The V and J ends lost 5 bases and 1 base, in that order; junction bases with no gene match: 10. CDR3 length equals 19 residues. The CDR3 sequence: CASSPPGTSGRMGTDTQYF. The CDR3 DNA sequence: TGTGCCAGCAGCCCTCCAGGGACTAGCGGGAGGATGGGCACAGATACGCAGTATTTT.

This clone occurred once. The chain has TRBV14 and TRBJ1-1; the D is unclear. The germline V and J ends were trimmed by 3 bases and 0 bases, with 8 bases remaining between them. This CDR3 is built from 14 residues. Germline V gene lookup returns CDR1 SGHDN and CDR2 FVKESK. The CDR3 nucleotides are TGTGCCAGCAGCCATTTACTCCTGAACACTGAAGCTTTCTTT. It yields the protein CASSHLLLNTEAFF. Variable domain in full (rest from reference TRBV14 and TRBJ1-1): EAGVTQFPSHSVIEKGQTVTLRCDPISGHDNLYWYRRVMGKEIKFLLHFVKESKQDESGMPNNRFLAERTGGTYSTLKVQPAELEDSGVYFCASSHLLLNTEAFFGQGTRLTVV.

The chain is built from TRBV5-1 and TRBJ2-3; weak D call: TRBD1 (5 bases). Trimming removed 5 bases from V and 0 bases from J, with 7 bases in between. Germline CDR1 and CDR2: SGHRS and YFSETQ. This CDR3 is built from 13 residues. This CDR3 reads CASSRGSTDTQYF. CDR3 DNA: TGCGCCAGCAGTAGGGGTAGCACAGATACGCAGTATTTT.

J is TRBJ1-2 and V is TRBV7-9; TRBD1 aligns across 8 bases. Germline CDR1 and CDR2: SEHNR and FQNEAQ (reference sequence). V lost 5 bases to trimming and J lost 3 bases; unmatched junction nucleotides: 11. The CDR3 runs to 16 residues. CDR3 loop: CASSHPIIQGDYGYTF. The CDR3 DNA sequence: TGTGCCAGCAGCCACCCTATTATACAGGGGGACTATGGCTACACCTTC.

This clone was observed a single time. The V gene is TRBV7-9, the J gene TRBJ1-2, with D maybe TRBD1 (5 bases). The ends were cut back, 4 bases at V and 4 bases at J, with 25 bases in the middle. This CDR3 region has 18 residues. CDR1 and CDR2 (germline): SEHNR, FQNEAQ (reference sequence). Here the CDR3 DNA reads TGTGCCAGCAGCTCTCCACGCGCGGGGGTCAACCTCTTCTATGGCTACACCTTC. Protein sequence: CASSSPRAGVNLFYGYTF.

This clone was detected only a few times. The chain recombines TRBV14 with TRBJ2-2; 7 nucleotides align to TRBD2. V dropped 3 bases and J dropped 5; count of bases not matched to a gene: 9. CDR1 is SGHDN and CDR2 is FVKESK in the germline V gene. This CDR3 is 16 amino acids long. CDR3 DNA sequence: TGTGCCAGCAGCCACCTACCTGGCGGGGGAACCGGGGAGCTGTTTTTT. This gives the protein CASSHLPGGGTGELFF.

The rearrangement links TRBV24-1 to TRBJ1-1; tentatively, D is TRBD1 (5 bases). Per germline, CDR1 KGHDR and CDR2 SFDVKD. The CDR3 loop spans 17 amino acids. The V gene lost 5 bases and the J gene lost 3 bases, with 21 bases spanning the gap. The CDR3 protein is CATSAQDTRAGDTEAFF. The CDR3 bases are TGTGCCACCAGTGCCCAGGACACAAGGGCTGGGGACACTGAAGCTTTCTTT.

The chain joins TRBV28 to TRBJ2-7; no reliable D call. In germline, CDR1 is MDHEN, CDR2 SYDVKM. V lost 4 bases and J lost 6, with 13 bases in between. The CDR3 loop spans 13 amino acids. The CDR3 DNA is TGTGCCAGCAGTTCCGCGCCCCTTTTCGAGCAGTACTTC. This gives the protein CASSSAPLFEQYF.

This sequence joins TRBV5-5 and TRBJ2-2, with TRBD2 as a possible D gene (6 bases). CDR1 and CDR2 (germline): SGHKS, YYEKEE (reference sequence). CDR3 size: 14 residues. Trimming removed 3 bases from V and 6 bases from J, with 12 bases in between. The CDR3 region has the DNA TGTGCCAGCAGCTCTGGTTGGGAGGCCGGGGAGCTGTTTTTT. It codes for CASSSGWEAGELFF.

V and J are TRBV10-3 and TRBJ1-6; the D gene is possibly TRBD1 (5 bases). Germline values: CDR1 ENHRY, CDR2 SYGVKD. V was shortened by 6 bases and J by 7 bases, with 13 bases between the two germline ends. The CDR3 totals 14 residues. For the CDR3, the DNA is TGTGCCATCAGGCCCTGGGGGGACAATTCACCCCTCCACTTT. Translating gives CAIRPWGDNSPLHF.

This sequence joins TRBV7-3 and TRBJ2-2; D is possibly TRBD2 (6 bases). The V end lost 5 bases, the J end lost 0 bases, and 13 bases lay between the germline ends. CDR3 length equals 16 residues. Germline CDR1 is SGHTA and CDR2 is FQGTGA. As DNA, the CDR3 is TGTGCCAGCAGCCCCCAGGGCGGGGCGAACACCGGGGAGCTGTTTTTT. Protein sequence: CASSPQGGANTGELFF.

This clone came up once. This chain uses TRBV6-5 with TRBJ2-1; 10 positions agree with TRBD2. CDR1 is MNHEY and CDR2 is SVGAGI in the germline V gene. CDR3 size: 14 residues. J lost 7 bases, V lost 8 bases, and 8 bases had no gene match. The CDR3 DNA follows: TGTGCCAGCGCCCTAGCGGGAGTGGGTAATGAGCAGTTCTTC. Residues: CASALAGVGNEQFF.